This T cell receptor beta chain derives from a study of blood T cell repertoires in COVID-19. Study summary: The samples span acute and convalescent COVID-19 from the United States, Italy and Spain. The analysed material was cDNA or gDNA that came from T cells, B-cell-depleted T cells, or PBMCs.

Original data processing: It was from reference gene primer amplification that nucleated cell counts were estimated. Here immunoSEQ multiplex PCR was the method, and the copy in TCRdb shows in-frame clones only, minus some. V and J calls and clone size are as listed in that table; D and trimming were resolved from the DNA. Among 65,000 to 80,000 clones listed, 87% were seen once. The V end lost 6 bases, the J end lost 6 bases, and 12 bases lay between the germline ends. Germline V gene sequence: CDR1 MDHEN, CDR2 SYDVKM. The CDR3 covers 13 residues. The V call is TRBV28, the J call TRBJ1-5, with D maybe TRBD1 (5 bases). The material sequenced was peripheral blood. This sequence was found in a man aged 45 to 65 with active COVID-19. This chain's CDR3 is CASRSQGFQPQHF. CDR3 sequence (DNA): TGTGCCAGCAGGTCGCAGGGATTTCAGCCCCAGCATTTT.